This paragraph covers one TCR beta chain sequence. Antigen: not known. Sequencing was performed with immunoSEQ multiplex PCR; in TCRdb, only in-frame clones are kept and a portion is missing. There are 20,000 to 25,000 clones in the sample; roughly 83% occur only once, and 35% to 45% lies in the top ten. The CDR3 has 15 amino acids. V was pared by 3 bases and J by 0 bases, with 13 bases between. CDR1 and CDR2 (germline): SGDLS, YYNGEE. This record belongs to a study of OX40 agonist ivuxolimab in advanced cancers. Study-wide results and limits: Expanded clones were, on average, more numerous among CD8+ T cells than CD4+.

This specimen was CD4+ or CD8+ T cells sorted from blood, taken in a trial of the OX40 agonist ivuxolimab. This rearrangement joins TRBV9 to TRBJ2-7; tentatively, D is TRBD1 (7 bases). The clonotype originates from an adult with an advanced solid tumor such as melanoma, head and neck, liver or kidney cancer. CDR3 amino acids: CASSAQGGSSYEQYF. CDR3 DNA sequence: TGTGCCAGCAGCGCCCAGGGGGGAAGCTCCTACGAGCAGTACTTC.